This TCR beta chain is drawn from a study of a mutant IDH1 vaccine in newly diagnosed glioma (dated by TCRdb to the early 2020s). Study-wide context: Patients received eight vaccinations in weeks 1, 3, 5, 7, 11, 15, 19 and 23, corresponding to visits V03 through V10. Vaccination began 4-6 weeks after radiotherapy alone, or alongside temozolomide cycles in the chemotherapy-containing groups. For exploratory analyses, longitudinal TCRB deep sequencing was carried out in around 24 treated patients wherever samples were available. Before enrollment, most patients had been given radiochemotherapy with temozolomide as standard therapy, while the rest had received either radiotherapy alone or temozolomide alone. Of the roughly 34 treated patients, approximately 60% were male and approximately 38% were female, and a mean age of around 40 years was recorded. Peripheral blood samples were drawn at six visits, namely V03 (baseline), V05, V07, V10, V12 and V13.

This clone was detected only once. Its antigen target is currently unknown. Within one base of it there is no much larger clone, and no base qualities were kept. Receptors were amplified or captured by the immunoSEQ multiplex PCR assay. Rearranged TCR beta chain sequences were amplified with the hsTCRB Kit following the manufacturer's protocol. TCRB libraries were sequenced on an Illumina MiSeq. For the original study's pipeline: The kit vendor's proprietary platform handled demultiplexing, trimming and gene mapping. The clones in this table, taken by TCRdb from immuneACCESS, are in-frame only. Not every clone is retained; where verified, under half of the shortfall comes from an unresolved V gene, and the cause of the rest is unknown. The DNA gave D and trimming, while V, J and clone size come from that table. The sample profile shows under 70,000 clones; 80% to 85% of them were found once. More than 3% of the sample comes from the top ten.

What this sample's time point label stands for: week 5, during vaccination. Every vaccine dose consisted of 300 ug of a 20-mer mutant IDH1 peptide in Montanide, administered subcutaneously together with topical imiquimod. Newly diagnosed WHO grade 3 or 4 IDH1-mutant astrocytomas showing loss of nuclear ATRX were present in the donors. The samples were drawn from NOA16, a multicentre, single-arm, open-label phase I trial in Germany that tested a mutant IDH1 peptide vaccine in humans for the first time. Genomic DNA for TCRB sequencing was isolated from EDTA blood with the DNeasy Blood and Tissue Kit. On the study overall, not on this receptor specifically: Changes in the top peripheral T cell clonotypes picked up by TCRB sequencing did not appear to be linked to pseudoprogression. The authors noted that analyses of patient blood samples could not be reproduced because of sample limitations. Availability determined which PBMC samples were chosen for TCRB deep sequencing. Vaccine-induced immune responses across multiple MHC alleles were detected in approximately 93% of patients.

The receptor comes from a man younger than 40 with glioma. The source material was PBMCs, sampled from a glioma patient whose treatment included an IDH1 peptide vaccine.

The DNA is TGTGCCACCAGCAGTTCAGGGCACTCCTACGAGCAGTACTTC. Translated, this gives CATSSSGHSYEQYF. The rearrangement combines TRBV15 with TRBJ2-5, with TRBD1 tentatively as D gene (5 bases match). TRBJ2-7 matches the DNA end more closely, so the J call is doubtful. The CDR3 sequence holds 14 residues, the cysteine and phenylalanine included. CDR3 DNA is the only sequence kept; it has 42 bases, read in frame from the first base. Via the germline V gene (reference sequence), CDR1 is LNHNV and CDR2 YYDKDF.